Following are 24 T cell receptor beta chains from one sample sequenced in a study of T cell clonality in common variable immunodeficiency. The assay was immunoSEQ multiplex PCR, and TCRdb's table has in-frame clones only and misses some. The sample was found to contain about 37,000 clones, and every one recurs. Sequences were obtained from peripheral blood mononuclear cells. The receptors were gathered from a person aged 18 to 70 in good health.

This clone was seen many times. The DNA read from the CDR3 is TGTGCCAGCAGTGTTGGCGGGTTACACGGGGAG. Translation: CASSVGGLHGE. In full, the CDR3 reads CASSVGGLHGELFF. The J gene is TRBJ2-2, the V gene TRBV6-1, with D possibly being TRBD2 (5 bases). From the germline J gene comes the end of the CDR3, since the read stops 3 residues before it. The length of the CDR3 is 14 residues. Trimming shortened V by 4 bases and J by 7 bases, and 13 bases separated the two germline ends. The germline V gene has CDR1 MNHNS and CDR2 SASEGT.

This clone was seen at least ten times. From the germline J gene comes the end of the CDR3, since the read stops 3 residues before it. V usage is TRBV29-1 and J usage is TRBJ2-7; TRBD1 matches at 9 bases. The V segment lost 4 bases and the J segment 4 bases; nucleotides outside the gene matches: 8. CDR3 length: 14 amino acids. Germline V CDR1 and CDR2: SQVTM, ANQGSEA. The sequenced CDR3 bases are TGCAGCGTTGTTATAGCTGGGACAGGGTACGAG. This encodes CSVVIAGTGYE. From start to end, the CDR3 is CSVVIAGTGYEQYF.

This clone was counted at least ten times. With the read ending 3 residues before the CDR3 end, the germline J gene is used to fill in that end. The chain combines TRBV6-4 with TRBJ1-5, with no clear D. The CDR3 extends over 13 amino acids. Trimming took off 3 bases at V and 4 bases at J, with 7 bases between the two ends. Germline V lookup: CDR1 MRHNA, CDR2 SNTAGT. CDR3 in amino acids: CASSENMNQPQHF. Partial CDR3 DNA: TGTGCCAGCAGTGAAAATATGAATCAGCCC.

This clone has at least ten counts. The part of the CDR3 DNA that was read is TGTGCCAGCAGCCAAAATAAGCGAGCGGGAGGGGACGAG. It codes for CASSQNKRAGGDE. The entire CDR3 protein reads CASSQNKRAGGDEQYF. The V call is TRBV4-2, the J call TRBJ2-7; TRBD2 matches at 10 bases. The read halts 3 residues ahead of the CDR3 end, with the missing end drawn from the germline J gene. The germline V gene has CDR1 LGHNA and CDR2 YNFKEQ. V trimming: 2 bases; J trimming: 5 bases; junction bases outside the gene matches: 9. The CDR3 covers 16 residues.

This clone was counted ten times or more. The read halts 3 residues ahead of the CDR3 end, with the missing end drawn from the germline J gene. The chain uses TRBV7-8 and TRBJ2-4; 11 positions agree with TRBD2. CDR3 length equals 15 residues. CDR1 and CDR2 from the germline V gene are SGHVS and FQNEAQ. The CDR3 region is CASSPTGLAGGFQYF. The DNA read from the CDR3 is TGTGCCAGCAGCCCGACAGGGCTAGCGGGAGGATTT.

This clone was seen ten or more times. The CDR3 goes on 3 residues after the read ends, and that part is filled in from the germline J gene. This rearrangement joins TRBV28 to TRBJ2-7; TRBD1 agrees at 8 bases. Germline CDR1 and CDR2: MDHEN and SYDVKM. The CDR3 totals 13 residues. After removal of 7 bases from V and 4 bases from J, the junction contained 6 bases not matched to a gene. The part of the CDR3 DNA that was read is TGTGCCAGCACCAGGGGGCGCGTATACGAG. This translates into CASTRGRVYE. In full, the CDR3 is CASTRGRVYEQYF.

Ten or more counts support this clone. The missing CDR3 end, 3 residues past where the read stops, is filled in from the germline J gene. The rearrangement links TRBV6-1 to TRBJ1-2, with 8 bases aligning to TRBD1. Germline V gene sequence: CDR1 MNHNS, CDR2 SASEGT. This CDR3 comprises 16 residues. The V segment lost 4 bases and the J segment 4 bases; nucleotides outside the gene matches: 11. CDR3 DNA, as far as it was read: TGTGCCAGCAGTGTTCGGGGACAGGAAGAAACCTATGGC. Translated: CASSVRGQEETYG. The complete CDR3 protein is CASSVRGQEETYGYTF.

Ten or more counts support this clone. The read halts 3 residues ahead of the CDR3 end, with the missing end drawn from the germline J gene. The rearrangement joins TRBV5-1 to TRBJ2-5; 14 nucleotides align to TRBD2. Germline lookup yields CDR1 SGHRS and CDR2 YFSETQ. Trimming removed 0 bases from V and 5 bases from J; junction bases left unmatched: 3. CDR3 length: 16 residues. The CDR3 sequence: CASSLGGLAGVETQYF. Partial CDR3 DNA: TGCGCCAGCAGCTTGGGGGGACTAGCGGGAGTTGAGACC.

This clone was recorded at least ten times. The part of the CDR3 DNA that was read is TGTGCCTGGGGCGGGACAGCCAACACCGGGGAG. Its protein is CAWGGTANTGE. The whole CDR3 is CAWGGTANTGELFF. This rearrangement joins TRBV30 to TRBJ2-2; TRBD1 is a possible D gene (7 bases). The CDR3 end lies 3 residues beyond the end of the read and is filled in from the germline J gene. Looked up from germline, CDR1 is GTSNPN and CDR2 is SVGIG (reference sequence). The V end lost 5 bases, the J end lost 2 bases, and 12 bases lay between the germline ends. This CDR3 is built from 14 residues.

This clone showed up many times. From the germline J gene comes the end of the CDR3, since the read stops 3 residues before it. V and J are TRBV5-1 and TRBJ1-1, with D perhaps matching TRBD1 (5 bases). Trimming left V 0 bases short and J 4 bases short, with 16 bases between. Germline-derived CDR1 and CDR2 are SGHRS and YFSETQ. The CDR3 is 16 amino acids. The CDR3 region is CASSLDAGRVGTEAFF. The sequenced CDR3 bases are TGCGCCAGCAGCTTGGACGCAGGGAGGGTGGGCACTGAA.

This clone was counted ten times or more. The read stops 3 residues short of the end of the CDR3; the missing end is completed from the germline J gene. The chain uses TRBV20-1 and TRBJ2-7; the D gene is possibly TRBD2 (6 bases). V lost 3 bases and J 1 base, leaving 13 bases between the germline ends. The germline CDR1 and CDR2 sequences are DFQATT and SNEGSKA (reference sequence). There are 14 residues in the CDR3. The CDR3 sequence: CSASRRGASYEQYF. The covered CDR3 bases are TGCAGTGCTAGCAGGAGGGGAGCTTCCTACGAG.

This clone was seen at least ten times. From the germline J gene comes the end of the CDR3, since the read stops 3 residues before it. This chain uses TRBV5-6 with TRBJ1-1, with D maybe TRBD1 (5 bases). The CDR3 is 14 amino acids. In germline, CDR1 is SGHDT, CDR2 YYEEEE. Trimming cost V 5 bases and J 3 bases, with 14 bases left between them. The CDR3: CASSQTVKDTEAFF. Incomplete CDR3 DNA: TGTGCCAGCAGTCAGACAGTAAAGGACACTGAA.

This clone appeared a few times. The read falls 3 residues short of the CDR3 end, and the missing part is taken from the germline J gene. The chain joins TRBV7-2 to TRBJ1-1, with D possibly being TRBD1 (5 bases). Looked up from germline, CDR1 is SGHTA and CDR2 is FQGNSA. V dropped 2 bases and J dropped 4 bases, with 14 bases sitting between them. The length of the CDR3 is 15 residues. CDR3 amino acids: CASSLSTEGRTEAFF. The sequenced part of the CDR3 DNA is TGTGCCAGCAGCTTATCCACCGAGGGGCGCACTGAA. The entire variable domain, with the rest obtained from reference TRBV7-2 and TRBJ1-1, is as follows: GAGVSQSPSNKVTEKGKDVELRCDPISGHTALYWYRQSLGQGLEFLIYFQGNSAPDKSGLPSDRFSAERTGGSVSTLTIQRTQQEDSAVYLCASSLSTEGRTEAFFGQGTRLTVV.

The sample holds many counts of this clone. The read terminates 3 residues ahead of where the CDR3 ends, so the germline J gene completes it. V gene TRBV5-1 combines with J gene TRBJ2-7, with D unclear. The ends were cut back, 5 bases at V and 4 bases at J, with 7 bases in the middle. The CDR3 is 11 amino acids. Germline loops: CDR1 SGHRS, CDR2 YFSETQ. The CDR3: CASSSTYEQYF. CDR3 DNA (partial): TGCGCCAGCAGTTCTACTTACGAG.

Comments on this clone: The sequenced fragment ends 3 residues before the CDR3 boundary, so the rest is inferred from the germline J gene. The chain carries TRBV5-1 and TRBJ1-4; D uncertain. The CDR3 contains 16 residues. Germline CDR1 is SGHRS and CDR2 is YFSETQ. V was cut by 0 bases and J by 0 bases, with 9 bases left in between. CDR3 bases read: TGCGCCAGCAGCTTGGCTAATGGTGCAACTAATGAAAAA. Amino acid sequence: CASSLANGATNEK. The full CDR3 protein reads CASSLANGATNEKLFF.

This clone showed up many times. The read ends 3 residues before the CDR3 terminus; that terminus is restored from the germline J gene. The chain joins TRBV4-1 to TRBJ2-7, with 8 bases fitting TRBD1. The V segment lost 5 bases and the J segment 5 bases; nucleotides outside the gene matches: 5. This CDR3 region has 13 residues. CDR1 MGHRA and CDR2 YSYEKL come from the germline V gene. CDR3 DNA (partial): TGCGCCAGCAGCTTGGACAGGGCCCACGAG. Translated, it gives CASSLDRAHE. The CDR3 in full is CASSLDRAHEQYF.

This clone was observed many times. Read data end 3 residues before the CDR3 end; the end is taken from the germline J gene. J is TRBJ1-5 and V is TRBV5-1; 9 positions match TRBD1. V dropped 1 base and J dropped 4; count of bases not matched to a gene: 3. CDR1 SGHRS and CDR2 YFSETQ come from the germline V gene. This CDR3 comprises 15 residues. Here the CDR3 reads CASSLSGQGNQPQHF. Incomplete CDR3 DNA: TGCGCCAGCAGCTTGAGCGGACAGGGGAATCAGCCC.

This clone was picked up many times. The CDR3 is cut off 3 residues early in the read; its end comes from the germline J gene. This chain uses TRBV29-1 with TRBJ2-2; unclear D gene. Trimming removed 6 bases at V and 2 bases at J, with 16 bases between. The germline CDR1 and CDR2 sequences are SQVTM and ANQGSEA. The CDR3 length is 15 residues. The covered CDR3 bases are TGCAGCGTGAGCTTTGGGCCCGTTAACACCGGGGAG. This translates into CSVSFGPVNTGE. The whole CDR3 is CSVSFGPVNTGELFF.

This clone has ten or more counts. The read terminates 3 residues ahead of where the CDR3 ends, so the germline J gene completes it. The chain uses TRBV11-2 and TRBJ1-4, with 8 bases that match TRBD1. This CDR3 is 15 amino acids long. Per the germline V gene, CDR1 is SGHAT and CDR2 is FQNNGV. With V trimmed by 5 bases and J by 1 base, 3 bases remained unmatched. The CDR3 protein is CASSDRGLTNEKLFF. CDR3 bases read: TGTGCCAGCAGCGACAGGGGCTTAACTAATGAAAAA.

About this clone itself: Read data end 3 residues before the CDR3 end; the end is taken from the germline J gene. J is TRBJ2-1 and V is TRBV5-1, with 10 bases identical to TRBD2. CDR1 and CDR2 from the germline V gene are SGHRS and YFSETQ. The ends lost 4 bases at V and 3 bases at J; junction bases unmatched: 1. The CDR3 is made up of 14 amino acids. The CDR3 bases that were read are TGCGCCAGCAGCACTAGCGGGAACTACAATGAG. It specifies CASSTSGNYNE. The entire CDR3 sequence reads CASSTSGNYNEQFF.

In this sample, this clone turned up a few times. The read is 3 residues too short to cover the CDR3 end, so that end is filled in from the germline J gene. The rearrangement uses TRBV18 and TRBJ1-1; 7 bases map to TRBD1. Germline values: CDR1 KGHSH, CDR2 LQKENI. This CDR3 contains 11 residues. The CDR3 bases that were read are TGTGCCAGCTCACCGACAGGGGAA. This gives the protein CASSPTGE. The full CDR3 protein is CASSPTGEAFF.

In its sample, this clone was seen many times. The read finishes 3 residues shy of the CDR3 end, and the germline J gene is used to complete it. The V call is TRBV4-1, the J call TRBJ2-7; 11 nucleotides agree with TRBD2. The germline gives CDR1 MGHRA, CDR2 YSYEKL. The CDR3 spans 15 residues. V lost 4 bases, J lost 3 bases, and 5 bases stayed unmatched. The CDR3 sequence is CASSPQGLAVYEQYF. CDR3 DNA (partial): TGCGCCAGCAGCCCTCAGGGACTAGCGGTCTACGAG.

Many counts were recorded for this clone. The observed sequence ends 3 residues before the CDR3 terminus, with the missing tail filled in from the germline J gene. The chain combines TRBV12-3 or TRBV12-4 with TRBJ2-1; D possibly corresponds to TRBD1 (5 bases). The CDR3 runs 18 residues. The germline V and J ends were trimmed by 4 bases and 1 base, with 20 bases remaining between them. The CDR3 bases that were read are TGTGCCAGCAGTTCTCAAATGGGGCTGGTAGGGTCCTACAATGAG. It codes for CASSSQMGLVGSYNE. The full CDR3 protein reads CASSSQMGLVGSYNEQFF.

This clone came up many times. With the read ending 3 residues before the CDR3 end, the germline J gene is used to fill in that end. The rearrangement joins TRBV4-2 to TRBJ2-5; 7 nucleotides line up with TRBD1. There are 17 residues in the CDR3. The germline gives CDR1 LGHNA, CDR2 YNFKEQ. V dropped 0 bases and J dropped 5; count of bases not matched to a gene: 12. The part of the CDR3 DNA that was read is TGTGCCAGCAGCCAAGATGGGGCGGGCAGGGGGTGGGAGACC. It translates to CASSQDGAGRGWET. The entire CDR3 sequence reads CASSQDGAGRGWETQYF.